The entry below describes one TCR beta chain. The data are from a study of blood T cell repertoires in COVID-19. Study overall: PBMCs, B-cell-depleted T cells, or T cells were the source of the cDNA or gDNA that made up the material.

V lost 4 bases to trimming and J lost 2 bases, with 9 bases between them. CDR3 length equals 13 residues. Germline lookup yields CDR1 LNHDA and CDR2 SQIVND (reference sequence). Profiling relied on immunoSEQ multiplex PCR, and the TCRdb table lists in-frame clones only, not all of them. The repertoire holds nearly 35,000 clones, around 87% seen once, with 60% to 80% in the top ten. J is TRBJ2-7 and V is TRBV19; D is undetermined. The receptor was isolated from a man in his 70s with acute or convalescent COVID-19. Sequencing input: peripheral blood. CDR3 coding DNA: TGTGCCAGTAGTAATCGGGTCGCCTACGAGCAGTACTTC. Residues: CASSNRVAYEQYF. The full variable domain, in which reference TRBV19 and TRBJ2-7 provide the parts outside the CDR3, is DGGITQSPKYLFRKEGQNVTLSCEQNLNHDAMYWYRQDPGQGLRLIYYSQIVNDFQKGDIAEGYSVSREKKESFPLTVTSAQKNPTAFYLCASSNRVAYEQYFGPGTRLTVT.